This TCR beta chain was sequenced in a study of OX40 agonist ivuxolimab in advanced cancers. Across the study: Of mixed ages from about 23 to 79 and averaging about 56 years, the group was just under 85% male. Points from the study as a whole: The mean number of expanded clones was higher in CD8+ T cells than in CD4+. At doses 0.1 to 3.0 mg/kg, CD4+ and CD8+ clones expanded.

TCRdb's copy holds only in-frame clones and misses some; the assay was immunoSEQ multiplex PCR. The table has more than 60,000 clones, roughly 90% seen once. Looked up from germline, CDR1 is SSHAT and CDR2 is FNYEAQ (reference sequence). CDR3 length: 13 residues. Note on this clone: What it binds is not known. Compared with germline, one end of the junction differs, possibly owing to a read error.

The sequence was obtained from an adult with an advanced solid tumor such as melanoma, head and neck, liver or kidney cancer. The chain employs TRBV7-7 and TRBJ2-5, with TRBD2 matching over 7 bases. The source was CD4+ or CD8+ T cells sorted from blood, collected in a trial of the OX40 agonist ivuxolimab. The CDR3, as DNA: TGTGCCAGCAGCCACGGCGGGCGGGAGACTCAGTACTTC. It is translated as CASSHGGRETQYF.